These T cell receptor beta chains were read from a single sample in a study of molecular identifiers for immune sequencing clone quantification. TCRdb recomputed calls from the PCR reads with MiXCR, one row per CDR3 protein. The table includes about 40,000 distinct CDR3 sequences, about 24% detected once. Material for sequencing was naive CD8+ T cells from blood, with Jurkat cell RNA spiked in. The receptors were sampled from a human donor in good health. Some libraries in this study had Jurkat cell RNA spiked in. CDR3s include the opening cysteine and the closing phenylalanine or tryptophan. Clone size is shown for a subset of rows, as once, few, many or a class of expanded clone.

V gene: TRBV12-3/TRBV12-4; clone size: .; J gene: TRBJ2-2; CDR3 protein: CARGQGVTGELVF
V gene: TRBV7-9; clone size: .; J gene: TRBJ2-3; CDR3 protein: CASQRTSGGLDTQYF
V gene: TRBV2; clone size: few; J gene: TRBJ2-7; CDR3 protein: CASGLLGGPYEQYF
V gene: TRBV5-1; clone size: .; J gene: TRBJ2-7; CDR3 protein: CASSLLGRTDSSYEQYF
V gene: TRBV5-6; clone size: many; J gene: TRBJ2-3; CDR3 protein: CASSTVPGTGGLDTQYF
V gene: TRBV10-3; clone size: many; J gene: TRBJ1-1; CDR3 protein: CAISDILDRGNTEAFF
V gene: TRBV4-2; clone size: many; J gene: TRBJ1-5; CDR3 protein: CASSQEAGGRQPQHF
V gene: TRBV28; clone size: .; J gene: TRBJ2-7; CDR3 protein: CASSVPSPYKQYF
V gene: TRBV7-9; clone size: many; J gene: TRBJ2-7; CDR3 protein: CASSLLPSYEQYF
V gene: TRBV2; clone size: few; J gene: TRBJ2-5; CDR3 protein: CASRMDRGHETQYF
V gene: TRBV4-3; clone size: few; J gene: TRBJ2-1; CDR3 protein: CASSQDYRGMATEQFF
V gene: TRBV7-8; clone size: .; J gene: TRBJ2-1; CDR3 protein: CASSLAAGGNEQFF
V gene: TRBV3-1; clone size: few; J gene: TRBJ2-7; CDR3 protein: CASSQAPGQGDYEQYF
V gene: TRBV27; clone size: .; J gene: TRBJ1-1; CDR3 protein: CASSSGGLEAFF
V gene: TRBV20-1; clone size: many; J gene: TRBJ2-7; CDR3 protein: CSARQVTRQYF
V gene: TRBV7-9; clone size: many; J gene: TRBJ2-2; CDR3 protein: CASSLGTAGTGQNTGELFF
V gene: TRBV7-3; clone size: few; J gene: TRBJ2-3; CDR3 protein: CASSLNGTPLDTQYF
V gene: TRBV6-2/TRBV6-3; clone size: many; J gene: TRBJ1-1; CDR3 protein: CASSYWSQGITEAFF
V gene: TRBV3-1; clone size: .; J gene: TRBJ2-3; CDR3 protein: CASSQDSREADTQYF
V gene: TRBV9; clone size: few; J gene: TRBJ2-3; CDR3 protein: CASSDFGGPSTDTQYF
V gene: TRBV7-6; clone size: many; J gene: TRBJ2-5; CDR3 protein: CASRSTSGIQETQYF
V gene: TRBV9; clone size: .; J gene: TRBJ2-3; CDR3 protein: CASSVAQDTDTQYF
V gene: TRBV7-9; clone size: .; J gene: TRBJ2-3; CDR3 protein: CASSTQAGEYF
V gene: TRBV28; clone size: many; J gene: TRBJ2-7; CDR3 protein: CASSQSQSSYEQYF
V gene: TRBV11-2; clone size: many; J gene: TRBJ1-6; CDR3 protein: CASRYSNSPLHF
V gene: TRBV7-9; clone size: many; J gene: TRBJ1-4; CDR3 protein: CASSLDPRGTNEKLFF
V gene: TRBV19; clone size: few; J gene: TRBJ2-2; CDR3 protein: CASSIQGSNTGELFF
V gene: TRBV3-1; clone size: medium-sized; J gene: TRBJ2-7; CDR3 protein: CASSPGQGYEQYF
V gene: TRBV7-2; clone size: many; J gene: TRBJ2-2; CDR3 protein: CASTLAGARLTGELFF
V gene: TRBV10-1; clone size: few; J gene: TRBJ2-2; CDR3 protein: CASSDRGASGELFF
V gene: TRBV4-2; clone size: .; J gene: TRBJ2-7; CDR3 protein: CASSQDGLARDEQYF
V gene: TRBV6-1; clone size: many; J gene: TRBJ1-5; CDR3 protein: CASSLRADSNQPQHF
V gene: TRBV28; clone size: .; J gene: TRBJ2-2; CDR3 protein: CASGIWGQNTGELFF
V gene: TRBV20-1; clone size: .; J gene: TRBJ2-7; CDR3 protein: CSAPDRDTYYEQYF
V gene: TRBV19; clone size: many; J gene: TRBJ2-3; CDR3 protein: CASSIEGGGSDTQYF
V gene: TRBV19; clone size: many; J gene: TRBJ2-3; CDR3 protein: CASIRTGRLDTQYF
V gene: TRBV7-9; clone size: many; J gene: TRBJ1-1; CDR3 protein: CASGWGGRAEDTEAFF
V gene: TRBV27; clone size: many; J gene: TRBJ1-5; CDR3 protein: CASSPRALERYHNQPQHF
V gene: TRBV20-1; clone size: many; J gene: TRBJ1-3; CDR3 protein: CSAPYLGGGPASAGNTIYF
V gene: TRBV27; clone size: many; J gene: TRBJ2-3; CDR3 protein: CASSIGTTDTQYF
V gene: TRBV3-1; clone size: .; J gene: TRBJ2-1; CDR3 protein: CVSSQAPALSSYNEQFF
V gene: TRBV20-1; clone size: .; J gene: TRBJ2-7; CDR3 protein: CSARDRGQSSYEQYF
V gene: TRBV7-9; clone size: many; J gene: TRBJ2-5; CDR3 protein: CASRDGTEPETQYF
V gene: TRBV20-1; clone size: .; J gene: TRBJ2-7; CDR3 protein: CSAPSSGYEQYF
V gene: TRBV7-9; clone size: many; J gene: TRBJ2-1; CDR3 protein: CASSPTGTSFNEQFF
V gene: TRBV5-1; clone size: many; J gene: TRBJ1-1; CDR3 protein: CASSLRGLNTEAFF
V gene: TRBV27; clone size: .; J gene: TRBJ2-5; CDR3 protein: CARSLAQEPQYF
V gene: TRBV4-3; clone size: few; J gene: TRBJ2-4; CDR3 protein: CATRVKVLAKNIQYF
V gene: TRBV27; clone size: few; J gene: TRBJ2-7; CDR3 protein: CASSLLAGLSYEQYF
V gene: TRBV6-5; clone size: few; J gene: TRBJ1-1; CDR3 protein: CASSYSSGINTEAFF
V gene: TRBV7-9; clone size: many; J gene: TRBJ2-3; CDR3 protein: CASSASGASTDTQYF
V gene: TRBV7-3; clone size: .; J gene: TRBJ2-7; CDR3 protein: CASSPERTHVQYF
V gene: TRBV5-1; clone size: many; J gene: TRBJ2-3; CDR3 protein: CASSPEAGGITDTQYF
V gene: TRBV20-1; clone size: many; J gene: TRBJ2-2; CDR3 protein: CSVTGDNTGELFF
V gene: TRBV11-1; clone size: many; J gene: TRBJ2-5; CDR3 protein: CASSFGAGVETQYF